These 25 T cell receptor beta chains were all obtained from the same sample, sequenced in a study of response to subunit inactivated influenza vaccine. TCRdb re-analysed the RT-PCR reads in MiXCR, keeping a single row per CDR3 protein. The data show hundreds of thousands of distinct CDR3 sequences, with 15% to 18% seen just once and around a tenth held by the top ten. Sequenced here: PBMCs from blood, sampled roughly 12 days after vaccination. The receptors here all came from a man in his forties or fifties who received an inactivated influenza vaccine.

The chain combines TRBV6-2 or TRBV6-3 with TRBJ2-7, with D tentatively TRBD1 or TRBD2 (6 bases each). Germline CDR1 MNHEY, CDR2 SVGEGT. Trimming pared 4 bases from V and 4 bases from J, leaving 14 bases between. This CDR3 contains 14 residues. The DNA for the CDR3 is TGTGCCAGCAGTTCCCCGGGGGCAGGTTACGAGCAGTACTTC. It specifies CASSSPGAGYEQYF.

This clonotype was observed a handful of times. The genes are TRBV15 and TRBJ2-1, with D perhaps given as TRBD1 or TRBD2 (6 bases each). The CDR3 covers 17 residues. V was pared by 2 bases and J by 5 bases, with 19 bases between. Germline V gene lookup returns CDR1 LNHNV and CDR2 YYDKDF (reference sequence). The CDR3 loop is CATSRPRGGRYHNEQFF. The CDR3, as DNA: TGTGCCACCAGCAGACCCCGAGGGGGGCGGTATCACAATGAGCAGTTCTTC. Supplemented by reference TRBV15 and TRBJ2-1, the full variable domain reads DAMVIQNPRYQVTQFGKPVTLSCSQTLNHNVMYWYQQKSSQAPKLLFHYYDKDFNNEADTPDNFQSRRPNTSFCFLDIRSPGLGDTAMYLCATSRPRGGRYHNEQFFGPGTRLTVL.

This clonotype was seen a handful of times. The CDR3 DNA is TGTGCCAGTAGTATTCAGGGGGGGACTGAAGCTTTCTTT. It yields the protein CASSIQGGTEAFF. This chain links TRBV19 with TRBJ1-1, with TRBD1 matching 7 bases. CDR3 length: 13 amino acids. CDR1 and CDR2 (germline): LNHDA, SQIVND (reference sequence). V was clipped by 3 bases and J by 5 bases; unmatched bases: 3.

A few counts support this clonotype. The chain couples TRBV15 to TRBJ1-1; TRBD1 is a possible D gene (5 bases). CDR1 and CDR2 from the germline V gene are LNHNV and YYDKDF (reference sequence). Trimming shortened V by 5 bases and J by 2 bases, and 12 bases separated the two germline ends. CDR3 size: 14 residues. The CDR3 bases are TGTGCCACCAGCCTAGGGGACTATAACACTGAAGCTTTCTTT. Encoded protein: CATSLGDYNTEAFF.

This clonotype was observed a few times. This rearrangement joins TRBV5-1 to TRBJ2-1; D gene unclear. The CDR3 extends over 13 amino acids. With 6 bases removed from V and 3 bases from J, the gap between germline ends came to 10 bases. CDR1 is SGHRS, CDR2 YFSETQ, per germline. The CDR3: CASTQENYNEQFF. In nucleotides, the CDR3 is TGCGCCAGCACCCAGGAGAACTACAATGAGCAGTTCTTC.

The V and J genes are TRBV3-1 and TRBJ2-5; 7 bases agree with TRBD2. CDR1 is LGHDT and CDR2 is YNNKEL in the germline V gene (reference sequence). With 7 bases clipped from V and 1 base from J, the junction kept 12 bases outside the gene matches. The CDR3 contains 16 residues. The CDR3 sequence: CASNPLSGAPQETQYF. CDR3 coding DNA: TGTGCCAGCAACCCCCTAAGCGGGGCACCCCAAGAGACCCAGTACTTC.

The chain recombines TRBV25-1 with TRBJ1-2; D not certain. CDR1 is MGHDK, CDR2 SYGVNS, per germline. Deletions cut 4 bases from V and 6 bases from J, with 21 bases between. The CDR3 extends over 16 amino acids. Written as DNA, the CDR3 is TGTGCCAGCAGTGTCCTAACGTCCGGGAGGCGGGATGGCTACACCTTC. Its protein is CASSVLTSGRRDGYTF.

A remark on this clonotype: The germline gene is not matched at one end of the junction; a read error may be the cause. The V and J genes are TRBV7-8 and TRBJ2-2, with 8 bases identical to TRBD2. The CDR3 loop spans 16 amino acids. The germline V gene encodes CDR1 SGHVS and CDR2 FQNEAQ. CDR3 protein: CASSLAGRGVAGELFF. The CDR3 DNA reads TGCGCCAGCAGCTTAGCGGGGCGGGGAGTGGCCGGGGAGCTGTTTTTT.

This sequence joins TRBV7-9 and TRBJ2-3, with 9 nucleotides matching TRBD2. The germline V gene has CDR1 SEHNR and CDR2 FQNEAQ (reference sequence). The CDR3 is 15 residues long. With 7 bases clipped from V and 1 base from J, the junction kept 6 bases outside the gene matches. The CDR3 DNA is TGTGCCAGCACCCAAGCGGGAGGAGGCACAGATACGCAGTATTTT. This translates into CASTQAGGGTDTQYF.

The chain uses TRBV4-2 and TRBJ2-1; the D call may be TRBD1 or TRBD2 (6 bases each). The ends were cut back, 1 base at V and 5 bases at J, with 12 bases in the middle. Germline assignment: CDR1 LGHNA and CDR2 YNFKEQ. The CDR3 contains 15 residues. The CDR3 sequence: CASSQGGAGNNEQFF. In DNA form, the CDR3 reads TGTGCCAGCAGCCAAGGGGGGGCGGGAAACAATGAGCAGTTCTTC.

This clonotype was observed at least ten times. The chain combines TRBV9 with TRBJ2-3; the D gene could be TRBD1 or TRBD2 (5 bases each). Germline lookup yields CDR1 SGDLS and CDR2 YYNGEE. The CDR3 runs 13 residues. The germline V and J ends were trimmed by 4 bases and 10 bases, with 16 bases remaining between them. The CDR3 reads CASSPGDQSPQYF. The CDR3 coding sequence is TGTGCCAGCAGCCCCGGGGACCAAAGTCCGCAGTATTTT. Filled out from reference TRBV9 and TRBJ2-3, the complete variable domain reads DSGVTQTPKHLITATGQRVTLRCSPRSGDLSVYWYQQSLDQGLQFLIQYYNGEERAKGNILERFSAQQFPDLHSELNLSSLELGDSALYFCASSPGDQSPQYFGPGTRLTVL.

This clonotype was recorded a few times. V usage is TRBV10-3 and J usage is TRBJ2-7, with 9 positions matching TRBD1. Germline CDR1 reads ENHRY; CDR2 reads SYGVKD. The trim removed 6 bases at V and 1 base at J, leaving 7 bases unmatched. This CDR3 comprises 15 residues. The CDR3 spells CAISFGTGNSYEQYF. The CDR3 bases are TGTGCCATCAGCTTCGGGACAGGGAATTCCTACGAGCAGTACTTC.

V and J are TRBV20-1 and TRBJ2-3; 10 bases align to TRBD2. Trimming removed 4 bases from V and 1 base from J; junction bases left unmatched: 2. The CDR3 length is 14 residues. The germline CDR1 and CDR2 sequences are DFQATT and SNEGSKA (reference sequence). This CDR3 is CSAITSGGTDTQYF. The CDR3 nucleotides are TGCAGTGCTATAACTAGCGGGGGCACAGATACGCAGTATTTT.

This clonotype has just a few counts. J is TRBJ2-5 and V is TRBV25-1; TRBD2 matches 7 bases. Germline V gene data show CDR1 as MGHDK and CDR2 as SYGVNS. J gave up 5 bases and V 4 bases, and 7 bases lay outside the gene matches. The CDR3 is 14 amino acids. The CDR3 is CASSAEAGRETQYF. The CDR3 DNA is TGTGCCAGCAGTGCCGAAGCGGGGAGGGAGACCCAGTACTTC.

The chain uses TRBV20-1 and TRBJ1-5; a possible D gene is TRBD1 (5 bases). The V and J ends lost 6 bases and 0 bases respectively, with 9 bases between them. The length of the CDR3 is 13 residues. The germline V gene encodes CDR1 DFQATT and CDR2 SNEGSKA (reference sequence). CDR3 protein: CSAARDSNQPQHF. DNA for the CDR3: TGCAGTGCCGCCAGGGATAGCAATCAGCCCCAGCATTTT.

This clonotype was found a few times. This chain links TRBV7-9 with TRBJ2-1; D is possibly TRBD2 (6 bases). Trimming pared 9 bases from V and 4 bases from J, leaving 22 bases between. In germline, CDR1 is SEHNR, CDR2 FQNEAQ (reference sequence). There are 16 residues in the CDR3. Written as DNA, the CDR3 is TGTGCCAGTGTTTTAGGTGTAGCGGCACTATACAATGAGCAGTTCTTC. This sequence encodes CASVLGVAALYNEQFF. Together with reference TRBV7-9 and TRBJ2-1, the CDR3 gives the full variable domain: DTGVSQNPRHKITKRGQNVTFRCDPISEHNRLYWYRQTLGQGPEFLTYFQNEAQLEKSRLLSDRFSAERPKGSFSTLEIQRTEQGDSAMYLCASVLGVAALYNEQFFGPGTRLTVL.

The V gene is TRBV27, the J gene TRBJ2-7, with 10 bases that match TRBD1. The CDR3 totals 16 residues. J gave up 11 bases and V 2 bases, and 15 bases lay outside the gene matches. Germline values: CDR1 MNHEY, CDR2 SMNVEV (reference sequence). The CDR3 DNA follows: TGTGCCAGCAGTTTAAAGGTGGGACAGGGGATGGATCAGGAGTACTTC. Its translation is CASSLKVGQGMDQEYF.

This clonotype was counted only a few times. This chain links TRBV27 with TRBJ2-5; D might be TRBD2 (5 bases). CDR1 is MNHEY and CDR2 is SMNVEV in the germline V gene (reference sequence). The CDR3 totals 13 residues. Trimming pared 5 bases from V and 4 bases from J, leaving 11 bases between. CDR3 sequence reads: CASSISRGETQYF. CDR3 nucleotide sequence: TGTGCCAGCAGTATCAGCCGGGGAGAGACCCAGTACTTC.

This clonotype was observed a handful of times. The V call is TRBV29-1, the J call TRBJ1-4; D not certain. V dropped 6 bases and J dropped 1 base, with 9 bases sitting between them. CDR1 is SQVTM, CDR2 ANQGSEA, per germline. There are 13 residues in the CDR3. This CDR3 is CSVAHQTNEKLFF. The CDR3 DNA reads as TGCAGCGTAGCACACCAAACTAATGAAAAACTGTTTTTT.

This clonotype turned up a few times. The chain couples TRBV7-9 to TRBJ2-1; D tentatively fits TRBD1 or TRBD2 (5 bases each). Germline V gene sequence: CDR1 SEHNR, CDR2 FQNEAQ (reference sequence). This CDR3 has 14 amino acids. The germline V and J ends were trimmed by 5 bases and 8 bases, with 16 bases remaining between them. The CDR3 is CASSPRGEWDEQFF. The CDR3 DNA is TGTGCCAGCAGCCCCCGAGGGGAGTGGGATGAGCAGTTCTTC.

Only a few counts were recorded for this clonotype. The rearrangement links TRBV27 to TRBJ2-5; D unresolved. This CDR3 is built from 14 residues. V was cut by 4 bases and J by 7 bases, with 16 bases left in between. From germline, CDR1 is MNHEY and CDR2 SMNVEV (reference sequence). CDR3 DNA: TGTGCCAGCAGTTCTTCTCCGGCCCTAAGGACCCAGTACTTC. Encoded protein: CASSSSPALRTQYF.

The chain employs TRBV18 and TRBJ1-1, with 9 nucleotides matching TRBD1. Germline-derived CDR1 and CDR2 are KGHSH and LQKENI. The CDR3 spans 13 residues. The J segment lost 6 bases and the V segment lost 6 bases, leaving 5 bases of the junction unmatched. CDR3 protein: CASSHGQGSEAFF. The DNA for the CDR3 is TGTGCCAGCTCTCACGGACAGGGGTCTGAAGCTTTCTTT. Full variable domain (outside the CDR3, taken from reference TRBV18 and TRBJ1-1): NAGVMQNPRHLVRRRGQEARLRCSPMKGHSHVYWYRQLPEEGLKFMVYLQKENIIDESGMPKERFSAEFPKEGPSILRIQQVVRGDSAAYFCASSHGQGSEAFFGQGTRLTVV.

This CDR3 reads CASSQTVYNEQFF. The CDR3, as DNA: TGTGCCAGCAGCCAGACAGTATACAATGAGCAGTTCTTC. V usage is TRBV3-1 and J usage is TRBJ2-1; tentatively, D is TRBD1 (5 bases). The V end was cut by 3 bases, the J end by 4 bases, with 7 bases between. The CDR3 is 13 amino acids. Per germline, CDR1 LGHDT and CDR2 YNNKEL (reference sequence).

This chain uses TRBV20-1 with TRBJ2-5; TRBD2 might be the D (5 bases). CDR3 size: 14 residues. Germline CDR1 reads DFQATT; CDR2 reads SNEGSKA (reference sequence). Trimming left V 0 bases short and J 5 bases short, with 13 bases between. The CDR3 loop is CSARDRGESETQYF. The CDR3 bases are TGCAGTGCTAGAGATCGGGGAGAGTCGGAGACCCAGTACTTC.

This clonotype came up a few times. CDR3 nucleotides: TGTGCCAGCAGTGAATTCGTAGCGGGAGAGACCCAGTACTTC. Translation: CASSEFVAGETQYF. This sequence joins TRBV25-1 and TRBJ2-5; 7 bases line up with TRBD2. The CDR3 runs to 14 residues. Germline loops: CDR1 MGHDK, CDR2 SYGVNS. Germline trimming cut 1 base from V and 4 bases from J; bases unmatched to any gene: 3.